The rows below give T cell receptor beta chains drawn from one sample of a study of cytomegalovirus exposure and HLA in healthy donors. The table came from immunoSEQ multiplex PCR; TCRdb's copy has only in-frame clones and leaves some out. The sample includes 150,000 to 170,000 clones, roughly 77% of them seen just once. The sample consisted of PBMCs. These receptors were obtained from a man aged 30 to 39 in good health and CMV-seropositive. Each CDR3 is given with its conserved first and last residue. A D gene is named only where the DNA matches it firmly. Clone size is not always given. Where it is, it says once, few, many or a class for expanded clones.

v_gene,j_gene,abundance,d_gene,CDR3nt,CDR3aa
TRBV5-4,TRBJ1-1,.,.,TGTGCCAGCAGCTTAAGGGGGATGAACACTGAAGCTTTCTTT,CASSLRGMNTEAFF
TRBV5-1,TRBJ2-5,once,.,TGCGCCAGCACACTCCAAGAGACCCAGTACTTC,CASTLQETQYF
TRBV18,TRBJ2-1,.,TRBD2,TGTGCCAGCTCACCTCCGTCCGCGAGCGGGGGGCAGCAGTTCTTC,CASSPPSASGGQQFF
TRBV27,TRBJ2-7,.,TRBD2,TGTGCCAGCAGTACTAGCGGCCCCGCCTACGAGCAGTACTTC,CASSTSGPAYEQYF
TRBV5-6,TRBJ1-4,.,TRBD1,TGTGCCAGCAGCCCCGACAGGGCCTCTAATGAAAAACTGTTTTTT,CASSPDRASNEKLFF
TRBV27,TRBJ2-1,.,TRBD2,TGTGCCAGCCTCCCGTGGGGACTAGCGGGAGGGCTCAATGAGCAGTTCTTC,CASLPWGLAGGLNEQFF
TRBV12-5,TRBJ2-7,.,TRBD2,TGTGCTAGTGGTTTGGTAGGTAGCGGGGGAAGCGAGCAGTACTTC,CASGLVGSGGSEQYF
TRBV20-1,TRBJ2-5,.,.,TGCAGTGCTCGCCTGAGAGAGACCCAGTACTTC,CSARLRETQYF
TRBV6-5,TRBJ2-1,.,.,TGTGCCAGCAGTTTTCGCGGGAAGCGAGGCAATGAGCAGTTCTTC,CASSFRGKRGNEQFF
TRBV7-9,TRBJ1-1,few,.,TGTGCCAGCAGCTTAACTAGTTGGGACACTGAAGCTTTCTTT,CASSLTSWDTEAFF
TRBV25-1,TRBJ2-5,few,.,TGTGCCAGCAGTGGGTTAGGCCATTCCGCGGGCGGAGAGACCCAGTACTTC,CASSGLGHSAGGETQYF
TRBV15,TRBJ2-5,.,TRBD2,TGTGCCACCAGCAGGAAAGCGACTAGCGGGCGGGAGACCCAGTACTTC,CATSRKATSGRETQYF
TRBV27,TRBJ1-5,.,.,TGTGCCAGCAGTTTAAATCGGGGCAATCAGCCCCAGCATTTT,CASSLNRGNQPQHF
TRBV18,TRBJ1-1,.,.,TGTGCCAGCTCACCAGTGGCAGGCCTATCAGATGGGCCTTTCTTT,CASSPVAGLSDGPFF
TRBV11-3,TRBJ1-2,.,TRBD1,TGTGCCAGCAGCTTAGGTACAGGGGGCCCTAACTATGGCTACACCTTC,CASSLGTGGPNYGYTF
TRBV28,TRBJ2-5,once,.,TGTGCCAGCAGTTCCAGCCGCGGGACCCAGTACTTC,CASSSSRGTQYF
TRBV25-1,TRBJ1-2,.,TRBD1,TGTGCCAGCAGCCGCACAGGGGGCTTCTATGGCTACACCTTC,CASSRTGGFYGYTF
TRBV5-4,TRBJ2-3,.,TRBD2,TGTGCCAGCAGTTTCGCGGGGGCAGATACGCAGTATTTT,CASSFAGADTQYF
TRBV19,TRBJ2-7,.,.,TGTGCCAGTAGTCTAACGCCTTACGAGCAGTACTTC,CASSLTPYEQYF
TRBV6-6,TRBJ1-2,.,.,TGTGCCAGCAGTTCCAAAGGGGCTCTGGCGGGCTACACCTTC,CASSSKGALAGYTF
TRBV5-1,TRBJ2-2,.,TRBD1,TGCGCCAGCAGCTCACAGGGGGCGGGGACCGGGGAGCTGTTTTTT,CASSSQGAGTGELFF
TRBV7-9,TRBJ1-4,.,TRBD1,TGTGCCAGCAGCTTAACCACAGGGGTGGAAAAACTGTTTTTT,CASSLTTGVEKLFF
TRBV9,TRBJ1-1,few,.,TGTGCCAGCAACTCTGGGGGGGGTACTGAAGCTTTCTTT,CASNSGGGTEAFF
TRBV4-3,TRBJ2-1,.,TRBD2,TGCGCCAGCAGCCAAGAACCCCCGGGACTAGCGCTTGGTGAGCAGTTCTTC,CASSQEPPGLALGEQFF
TRBV30,TRBJ1-1,.,.,TGTGCCTGGAGTGGGAGCGAGAACACTGAAGCTTTCTTT,CAWSGSENTEAFF
TRBV5-1,TRBJ1-2,.,TRBD1,TGCGCCAGCAGCTTGGCCTTAGGGACAGGGGACGATGGCTACACCTTC,CASSLALGTGDDGYTF
TRBV2,TRBJ2-7,.,.,TGTGCCAGCAGTTTGCAGGGGACCGAGCAGTACTTC,CASSLQGTEQYF
TRBV19,TRBJ2-5,few,.,TGTGCCAGTCGTGGCGGGAACGGCGAGACCCAGTACTTC,CASRGGNGETQYF
TRBV21-1,TRBJ2-7,few,.,TGTGCCAGCAGCCACCTCCAGACAGGTTGCTACGAGCAGTACTTC,CASSHLQTGCYEQYF
TRBV6-5,TRBJ1-4,.,.,TGTGCCAGCAGCCAAGAGGGTCCCAATGAAAAACTGTTTTTT,CASSQEGPNEKLFF
TRBV30,TRBJ1-4,.,.,TGTGCCTGGAGTGTAGCAGGAGGGAATGAAAAACTGTTTTTT,CAWSVAGGNEKLFF
TRBV18,TRBJ1-1,.,TRBD1,TGTGCCAGCTCACCCCCGACAGGGGGCGGAATGAACACTGAAGCTTTCTTT,CASSPPTGGGMNTEAFF
TRBV19,TRBJ1-1,.,TRBD1,TGTGCCAGTAGTGTAAGGACAGGGGGCTTGAACACTGAAGCTTTCTTT,CASSVRTGGLNTEAFF
TRBV28,TRBJ1-2,.,TRBD1,TGTGCCAGCAGTTCTACCGGGACAGGGCCTAACTATGGCTACACCTTC,CASSSTGTGPNYGYTF
TRBV5-1,TRBJ1-1,.,TRBD1,TGCGCCAGCAGCTCTGGGACAGGGAACACTGAAGCTTTCTTT,CASSSGTGNTEAFF
TRBV6-4,TRBJ1-3,once,.,TGTGCCAGCAATTTCCGCTCTGGAAACACCATATATTTT,CASNFRSGNTIYF
TRBV5-6,TRBJ1-2,.,.,TGTGCCAGCAGCGACACAGACTATGGCTACACCTTC,CASSDTDYGYTF
TRBV27,TRBJ1-2,once,.,TGTGCCAGCAGTATTACAGGTCAAGGGCTCTATGGCTACACCTTC,CASSITGQGLYGYTF
TRBV18,TRBJ1-1,.,TRBD1,TGTGCCAGCTCACCGAGGACAGGGGGCGAATTAGTCACTGAAGCTTTCTTT,CASSPRTGGELVTEAFF
TRBV4-1,TRBJ2-1,.,.,TGCGCCAGCAGCCAATCGTCAGCGGAGGCCTACAATGAGCAGTTCTTC,CASSQSSAEAYNEQFF